A selection of T cell receptor beta chains follows, all from one sample in a study of beta chain features in type 1 diabetes. Generated by immunoSEQ multiplex PCR, the TCRdb table keeps only in-frame clones and is missing some. Counted here are around 26,000 clones, around 68% occurring once; the ten biggest clones make up 0.9% to 1.4%. Sequencing used stem cell memory CD4+ T cells from blood. The receptors stem from a woman in her forties with type 1 diabetes. Both conserved end residues are trimmed from each CDR3. The size entry is marked missing in some rows and otherwise reads once, few, many or a size class.

v_call | clone_size | cdr3_aa
TRBV5-1 | few | ASSLIGNEQF
TRBV5-4 | - | ASSSRTVTGELF
TRBV7-9 | few | ASSSGGRGANVLT
TRBV28 | - | ASSSTSGSRTGELF
TRBV10-3 | - | AIGDSFDEQF
TRBV4-2 | - | ASSRNQGPSTNEKLF
TRBV7-9 | few | ASSPRSTGELF
TRBV5-6 | - | ASSLPQGSSTDTQY
TRBV28 | few | ASYSNGGEQY
TRBV7-2 | - | ASSLVGSTGNTIY
TRBV4-2 | - | ASSQESSGGPSSYNEQF
TRBV5-1 | - | ASSLGSVAQDTQY
TRBV7-9 | - | AGGSSGTDTQY
TRBV6-6 | - | ASTDYSGANVLT
TRBV5-1 | - | ASISGGAADTQY
TRBV5-1 | - | ASSSGQDTEAF
TRBV28 | - | ASTPPGERGFISQY
TRBV7-9 | - | ASSLWMPGQGAWEQF
TRBV28 | - | ATSTIPTGNTIY
TRBV19 | - | ASNPDRGGNQPQH
TRBV5-5 | - | ASRRGGGRGNQPQH
TRBV7-2 | - | ASSFRLAGADTDTQY
TRBV28 | - | ASSLPLRAGANVLT
TRBV7-2 | - | ASSRAGSLVSYSYNEQF
TRBV2 | - | ASSERGGGAKGEQF
TRBV7-2 | - | ASSTYLGTQRGYT
TRBV7-3 | few | ASSLGGREVDEQF
TRBV2 | - | ASARGRPEAF
TRBV7-2 | - | ASSLWASGSDEQF
TRBV27 | - | ASSMGQGREETQY
TRBV4-3 | - | ASSPAGQGRSGELF
TRBV6-6 | - | ASSLLTSGDVHTQY
TRBV5-4 | few | ASSSRDRGIWRRTGELF
TRBV7-9 | few | ASSPTRIDLHYEQY
TRBV23-1 | few | ASSQSRGLGSPHQPQH
TRBV5-1 | once | ASSLSGGNEQF
TRBV2 | - | ASSALRVGYT
TRBV5-4 | - | ASSQDRDYEQY
TRBV18 | - | ASSPGTELGWAF
TRBV6-1 | - | ASSEQALSGANVLT
TRBV28 | - | ASSSPSRQGDTEAF
TRBV5-1 | few | ASSLTSRHNEQF
TRBV6-6 | - | ASREEVETQY
TRBV18 | - | ASSPPRGTLSYEQY
TRBV6-5 | once | ASSLTGQGIVYT
TRBV5-1 | - | ASSLERGPYEQY
TRBV5-4 | few | ASSFSGGGHEQF
TRBV5-4 | - | ASSLGPAGNTIY
TRBV7-2 | - | ASSLVGGEQGRQPQH
TRBV4-2 | - | ASSLGESTEAF
TRBV28 | - | ASIQPREKLF
TRBV30 | - | AWSPGKNTEAF
TRBV5-4 | - | ASTYGQMNTEAF
TRBV5-1 | once | ASSSLGPGGTGELF
TRBV15 | - | ATSTGTGIYEQY